This T cell receptor (beta chain) emerged from a study of regulatory T cells in long-lasting Graves disease. Time point defined: persistent/refractory GD, antithyroid drugs over 5 years with positive TRAb. Extracted PBMC RNA gave rise to the TCR library. Peripheral blood, at 8 to 9.5 milliliters, went into EDTA tubes. For TCR beta, libraries came from iRepertoire HTBI primers and Arm-PCR of CDR3 regions. TCRdb recomputed calls from the multiplex PCR reads with MiXCR, one row per CDR3 protein. Here the sample spans 300,000 to 350,000 distinct CDR3 sequences, roughly a fifth being singletons. To note about this clonotype: Its ends do not fully match the called genes, so a read error is possible.

The starting material was peripheral blood mononuclear cells (PBMCs), obtained when the disease was refractory, from a patient treated with antithyroid drugs. The clonotype was recovered from a female donor with Graves disease.

The CDR3 coding sequence is TGTACCAGCAGCGTAAGTGTAGGTCCAGGCTATGGCTACACCTTC. It translates to CTSSVSVGPGYGYTF. V is TRBV9 and J is TRBJ1-2; D unresolved. CDR3 length: 15 residues. Germline values: CDR1 SGDLS, CDR2 YYNGEE.